These T cell receptor beta chains were read from a single sample in a study of T cell clones after liver transplantation. Method: immunoSEQ multiplex PCR; TCRdb's copy keeps in-frame clones and lacks some. The sample has about 58,000 clones; about 73% are singletons. The sequencing here drew on CD4+ T cells from blood, taken at the roughly 15-month timepoint. These receptor sequences come from a human patient who received a liver transplant. Some T cells may possibly be graft donor cells. The CDR3 runs from the conserved cysteine through the conserved F or W. The order of the fields is V gene, J gene, clone size, D gene, CDR3 DNA, CDR3 protein. A D gene is named only where the DNA matches it firmly. Rows may omit the clone size; those that give it use once, few, many or a size class.

TRBV30	TRBJ2-6	NA	TRBD1	TGTGCCTGGAGTGACGGCAGGGGGCTTGCTGCTGGGGCCAACGTCCTGACTTTC	CAWSDGRGLAAGANVLTF
TRBV6-6	TRBJ1-2	NA	NA	TGTGCCAGCAGTTACTCCAAGGGAATCTATGGCTACACCTTC	CASSYSKGIYGYTF
TRBV6-6	TRBJ1-3	NA	NA	TGTGCCAGCACTCGACTATCTGGAAACACCATATATTTT	CASTRLSGNTIYF
TRBV6-6	TRBJ1-4	NA	NA	TGTGCCAGCAGTTACTGGGGGATGGGAAAACTGTTTTTT	CASSYWGMGKLFF
TRBV7-2	TRBJ1-3	NA	NA	TGTGCCAGCAGCTTAGCTGTGGGGGTCGGAAACACCATATATTTT	CASSLAVGVGNTIYF
TRBV10-2	TRBJ2-5	NA	NA	TGCGCCAGCAGTGAGTCGACGAAGGGGCAGACCCAGTACTTC	CASSESTKGQTQYF
TRBV15	TRBJ2-3	NA	TRBD2	TGTGCCACCAGCAGAGGCCTAGCGGGGGGTGCTAGCACAGATACGCAGTATTTT	CATSRGLAGGASTDTQYF
TRBV15	TRBJ2-1	NA	NA	TGTGCCACCAGCAGCGGGAGCCCCTCCTACAATGAGCAGTTCTTC	CATSSGSPSYNEQFF
TRBV28	TRBJ2-5	NA	TRBD1	TGTGCCAGCAGCGAGGGACAGCTGCAAGAGACCCAGTACTTC	CASSEGQLQETQYF
TRBV7-6	TRBJ2-7	NA	NA	TGTGCCAGCAGCCTAGCCGGGACGGAGAATTCCTACGAGCAGTACTTC	CASSLAGTENSYEQYF
TRBV18	TRBJ2-2	NA	TRBD2	TGTGCCAGCTCCTTAGCGGGGGCGAACACCGGGGAGCTGTTTTTT	CASSLAGANTGELFF
TRBV19	TRBJ2-1	few	NA	TGTGCCAGTACCCTGTCAGGGTATAATGAGCAGTTCTTC	CASTLSGYNEQFF
TRBV19	TRBJ1-5	NA	NA	TGTGCCAGTAGTATAAGGGTAGGCGGGCAGCCCCAGCATTTT	CASSIRVGGQPQHF
TRBV10-3	TRBJ2-1	NA	NA	TGTGCCATCAGTGAGTCACTTATACGCAATGAGCAGTTCTTC	CAISESLIRNEQFF
TRBV2	TRBJ1-5	NA	NA	TGTGCCAGCAGTGTGAGTCTTGTCCAGCCCCAGCATTTT	CASSVSLVQPQHF
TRBV6-1	TRBJ1-2	few	TRBD1	TGTGCCAGCAGTGGTCGGACAGGGGGCGCGGATGGCTACACCTTC	CASSGRTGGADGYTF
TRBV15	TRBJ1-1	NA	NA	TGTGCCACCAGCAGGGACAGAGTCGAAGCTTTCTTT	CATSRDRVEAFF
TRBV7-9	TRBJ2-3	NA	NA	TGTGCCAGCAGCTTAGAGGGCGGGGCCGCAGATACGCAGTATTTT	CASSLEGGAADTQYF
TRBV7-2	TRBJ2-1	once	TRBD2	TGTGCCAGCAGCCGTCCCGGGACTAGTGAGCAGTTCTTC	CASSRPGTSEQFF
TRBV5-1	TRBJ2-2	NA	NA	TGCGCCAGCAGCCCAATGGGGGGCGGGAACACCGGGGAGCTGTTTTTT	CASSPMGGGNTGELFF
TRBV11-3	TRBJ2-1	NA	TRBD2	TGTGCCAGCAGCTTAAGGTCTAGCGGGTGGTCCTACAATGAGCAGTTCTTC	CASSLRSSGWSYNEQFF
TRBV28	TRBJ2-7	NA	TRBD2	TGTGCCAGCAGTTTACTGGCGGGGGGGTACTACGAGCAGTACTTC	CASSLLAGGYYEQYF
TRBV2	TRBJ1-1	NA	NA	TGTGCCAGCTGGCAGCAGAACACTGAAGCTTTCTTT	CASWQQNTEAFF
TRBV28	TRBJ1-2	NA	NA	TGTGCCAGCAGTTTACCCCAACAGAACTATGGCTACACCTTC	CASSLPQQNYGYTF
TRBV5-1	TRBJ1-2	NA	TRBD1	TGCGCCAGCAGCTTGGCAGGGACAGGGGACTATGGCTACACCTTC	CASSLAGTGDYGYTF
TRBV29-1	TRBJ2-3	NA	NA	TGCAGCGGACGAATAAAGGGTCGTCCAGATACGCAGTATTTT	CSGRIKGRPDTQYF
TRBV7-2	TRBJ2-5	NA	TRBD2	TGTGCCAGCAGTTCACCGGGACTAGCGGGGAAAGAGACCCAGTACTTC	CASSSPGLAGKETQYF
TRBV6-1	TRBJ1-6	NA	TRBD1	TGTGCCAGCAGTGAATTAGGGACAGGGGGCAACTCACCCCTCCACTTT	CASSELGTGGNSPLHF
TRBV7-9	TRBJ2-2	NA	NA	TGTGCCAGCAGCTCCTCTTCTAGTCAGAGCACCGGGGAGCTGTTTTTT	CASSSSSSQSTGELFF
TRBV19	TRBJ1-6	few	NA	TGTGCCAGCTCGAAGTATCTGTCCTATAATTCACCCCTCCACTTT	CASSKYLSYNSPLHF
TRBV27	TRBJ2-1	NA	NA	TGTGCCAGCAAGAGAGCAGCGTCATACAATGAGCAGTTCTTC	CASKRAASYNEQFF
TRBV5-4	TRBJ2-2	NA	TRBD1	TGTGCCAGCAGCCGGACCTCAGGACAGGGGGCAGGCGGGGAGCTGTTTTTT	CASSRTSGQGAGGELFF
TRBV2	TRBJ2-2	few	TRBD2	TGTGCCAGCAGTGAAGACGCTAGCGGGAACACCGGGGAGCTGTTTTTT	CASSEDASGNTGELFF
TRBV5-1	TRBJ2-5	NA	TRBD2	TGCGCCAGCACCGGGGGGGGGCGAGAGACCCAGTACTTC	CASTGGGRETQYF
TRBV2	TRBJ2-1	few	NA	TGTGCCAGCAGTGAAGCTAGCGTGTACAATGAGCAGTTCTTC	CASSEASVYNEQFF
TRBV5-5	TRBJ2-5	NA	NA	TGTGCCAGCAGCTTGGTCGGGCAACAAGAGACCCAGTACTTC	CASSLVGQQETQYF
TRBV18	TRBJ2-2	once	NA	TGTGCCAGCTCACCACCAGGGGGGAACACCGGGGAGCTGTTTTTT	CASSPPGGNTGELFF
TRBV6-5	TRBJ2-1	NA	NA	TGTGCCAGCAGGACAAATAACAATGAGCAGTTCTTC	CASRTNNNEQFF
TRBV30	TRBJ1-2	NA	TRBD1	TGTGCCTGGAGTGTACCGGGACAGGGGGGGATTAGTAACTATGGCTACACCTTC	CAWSVPGQGGISNYGYTF
TRBV9	TRBJ2-1	NA	NA	TGTGCCAGCAGCGTAGAGGCTAATGATGAGCAGTTCTTC	CASSVEANDEQFF
TRBV19	TRBJ2-1	once	TRBD2	TGTGCCAGTAGTACTCTAGCGGGGGGACTCTACAATGAGCAGTTCTTC	CASSTLAGGLYNEQFF
TRBV7-2	TRBJ1-1	NA	NA	TGTGCCAGCAGCTTAGGAGGCAGGGGAATGAACACTGAAGCTTTCTTT	CASSLGGRGMNTEAFF
TRBV18	TRBJ2-1	NA	TRBD2	TGTGCCAGCTCACCACCCGATGGTAGCGGGAGTAGCAATGAGCAGTTCTTC	CASSPPDGSGSSNEQFF
TRBV11-3	TRBJ1-5	once	NA	TGTGCCAGCAGCCAAACAGGCATGAATCAGCCCCAGCATTTT	CASSQTGMNQPQHF
TRBV6-5	TRBJ2-5	NA	NA	TGTGCCAGCAGTTCTCATACAGAAGAGACCCAGTACTTC	CASSSHTEETQYF